Shown below are 27 T cell receptor beta chains from a single sample sequenced in a study of PD-1 blockade in classical Hodgkin lymphoma. The method was immunoSEQ multiplex PCR; TCRdb's version includes in-frame clones alone and lacks a portion of them. The repertoire holds tens of thousands of clones, with 85% as singletons. Documented time point: cycle 4 day 1 (C4D1), after around six weeks of nivolumab. After autologous stem cell transplantation all patients relapsed, and prior brentuximab vedotin exposure differed between cohorts. Isolation of CD4+ T cells from thawed PBMCs was performed by magnetic negative selection. The sample was CD4+ T cells from blood, taken before the fourth cycle of nivolumab. These receptors came from a human donor with classical Hodgkin lymphoma.

V usage is TRBV5-1 and J usage is TRBJ2-7; D call uncertain. Germline CDR1 is SGHRS and CDR2 is YFSETQ. This CDR3 is built from 14 residues. Trimming cost V 3 bases and J 0 bases, with 10 bases left between them. CDR3 in DNA: TGCGCCAGCAGCTCGACTGGGTTCTCCTACGAGCAGTACTTC. Encoded protein: CASSSTGFSYEQYF. The whole variable domain, remainder taken from reference TRBV5-1 and TRBJ2-7, is KAGVTQTPRYLIKTRGQQVTLSCSPISGHRSVSWYQQTPGQGLQFLFEYFSETQRNKGNFPGRFSGRQFSNSRSEMNVSTLELGDSALYLCASSSTGFSYEQYFGPGTRLTVT.

DNA for the CDR3: TGCGCCAGCAGCCAACCACTCAATTGGGGAAATGAAAAACTGTTTTTT. This encodes CASSQPLNWGNEKLFF. The chain combines TRBV4-1 with TRBJ1-4, with D unresolved. Trimming took off 2 bases at V and 5 bases at J, with 15 bases between the two ends. This CDR3 is 16 amino acids long. The germline V gene has CDR1 MGHRA and CDR2 YSYEKL.

V usage is TRBV7-8 and J usage is TRBJ1-3; D might be TRBD1 (5 bases). CDR1 is SGHVS, CDR2 FQNEAQ, per germline. This CDR3 region has 13 residues. The ends were cut back, 5 bases at V and 4 bases at J, with 9 bases in the middle. CDR3 sequence: CASSPGPGNTIYF. The CDR3 coding sequence is TGTGCCAGCAGCCCAGGGCCCGGAAACACCATATATTTT.

The J gene is TRBJ2-1, the V gene TRBV16, with D perhaps TRBD1 or TRBD2 (5 bases each). Germline V gives CDR1 KGHSY, CDR2 FQNENV. The CDR3 covers 13 residues. Trimming pared 0 bases from V and 6 bases from J, leaving 6 bases between. CDR3 in amino acids: CASSQSGVNEQFF. The CDR3 region has the DNA TGTGCCAGCAGCCAATCGGGGGTCAATGAGCAGTTCTTC.

The chain joins TRBV7-9 to TRBJ2-3; 11 bases align to TRBD2. Germline assignment: CDR1 SEHNR and CDR2 FQNEAQ (reference sequence). The CDR3 runs 17 residues. J gave up 4 bases and V 2 bases, and 8 bases lay outside the gene matches. CDR3 loop: CASSLPTSGKGSDTQYF. In nucleotides, the CDR3 is TGTGCCAGCAGCTTACCGACTAGCGGGAAGGGATCAGATACGCAGTATTTT. Together with reference TRBV7-9 and TRBJ2-3, the CDR3 gives the full variable domain: DTGVSQNPRHKITKRGQNVTFRCDPISEHNRLYWYRQTLGQGPEFLTYFQNEAQLEKSRLLSDRFSAERPKGSFSTLEIQRTEQGDSAMYLCASSLPTSGKGSDTQYFGPGTRLTVL.

This rearrangement joins TRBV27 to TRBJ1-4; tentative D call: TRBD1 (5 bases). CDR1 and CDR2 from the germline V gene are MNHEY and SMNVEV (reference sequence). The CDR3 sequence is 13 residues long. V lost 2 bases to trimming and J lost 8 bases, with 9 bases between them. In DNA, the CDR3 is TGTGCCAGCAGTTTACAGGGTACGGAAAAACTGTTTTTT. This gives the protein CASSLQGTEKLFF. Full variable domain (rest looked up from reference TRBV27 and TRBJ1-4): EAQVTQNPRYLITVTGKKLTVTCSQNMNHEYMSWYRQDPGLGLRQIYYSMNVEVTDKGDVPEGYKVSRKEKRNFPLILESPSPNQTSLYFCASSLQGTEKLFFGSGTQLSVL.

This chain connects TRBV18 to TRBJ2-7, with 10 bases aligning to TRBD1. The germline V gene encodes CDR1 KGHSH and CDR2 LQKENI. The CDR3 is 15 amino acids. V trimming: 6 bases; J trimming: 4 bases; junction bases outside the gene matches: 9. DNA of the CDR3: TGTGCCAGCTCGCCGGACAGGGGGACGTCGTACGAGCAGTACTTC. Amino acids: CASSPDRGTSYEQYF.

The gene calls are TRBV28 and TRBJ2-7; 7 bases are shared with TRBD2. The V gene end was trimmed by 6 bases and the J gene end by 0 bases; junction bases not matched to a gene: 8. The CDR3 has 15 residues. In germline, CDR1 is MDHEN, CDR2 SYDVKM. In nucleotides, the CDR3 is TGTGCCAGCAGCCCCGAACTAGCGTACTCCTACGAGCAGTACTTC. Protein: CASSPELAYSYEQYF.

The V call is TRBV18, the J call TRBJ1-1; possible D gene TRBD1, 6 bases. CDR3 length: 16 amino acids. V was clipped by 3 bases and J by 0 bases, with 14 bases between them. Germline V gene data show CDR1 as KGHSH and CDR2 as LQKENI. As DNA, the CDR3 is TGTGCCAGCTCACCCGGAAGGGGGATTCTGAACACTGAAGCTTTCTTT. Its protein is CASSPGRGILNTEAFF.

The rearrangement links TRBV11-3 to TRBJ2-1; the match to TRBD2 covers 8 bases. V lost 5 bases to trimming and J lost 10 bases; unmatched junction nucleotides: 4. Germline CDR1 is SGHNT and CDR2 is YENEEA. The CDR3 loop spans 12 amino acids. The DNA of the CDR3 is TGTGCCAGCAGCGGGACTAGTTCGGAGCAGTTCTTC. This gives the protein CASSGTSSEQFF.

The chain has TRBV18 and TRBJ2-3; D is possibly TRBD2 (6 bases). The CDR3 has 16 residues. Germline CDR1 and CDR2: KGHSH and LQKENI. With 0 bases removed from V and 0 bases from J, the gap between germline ends came to 10 bases. The CDR3 coding sequence is TGTGCCAGCTCACCACCGGAGGGTGCGAGCACAGATACGCAGTATTTT. This sequence encodes CASSPPEGASTDTQYF.

In this sample, this clone turned up once. This sequence joins TRBV7-9 and TRBJ2-6, with TRBD1 matching over 8 bases. The junction had 7 bases not matched to a gene; V was cut back by 0 bases and J by 0 bases. The length of the CDR3 is 19 residues. CDR1 is SEHNR, CDR2 FQNEAQ, per germline (reference sequence). CDR3 loop: CASSLAGQGADSGANVLTF. CDR3 nucleotide sequence: TGTGCCAGCAGCTTAGCTGGACAGGGTGCTGACTCTGGGGCCAACGTCCTGACTTTC.

The rearrangement links TRBV5-1 to TRBJ2-3; 12 positions agree with TRBD2. Per the germline V gene, CDR1 is SGHRS and CDR2 is YFSETQ. There are 18 residues in the CDR3. J gave up 1 base and V 3 bases, and 9 bases lay outside the gene matches. The CDR3 loop reads CASSWGRTSGMGTDTQYF. CDR3 bases: TGCGCCAGCAGCTGGGGGCGGACTAGCGGGATGGGCACAGATACGCAGTATTTT.

This chain uses TRBV27 with TRBJ2-7, with D possibly matching TRBD1 (6 bases). Germline CDR1 and CDR2: MNHEY and SMNVEV (reference sequence). The CDR3 extends over 14 amino acids. V was pared by 1 base and J by 2 bases, with 9 bases between. The CDR3 nucleotides are TGTGCCAGCAGTTTATTGGGACAACCCTACGAGCAGTACTTC. Residues: CASSLLGQPYEQYF.

This clone has more than one count but fewer than ten. This chain links TRBV4-3 with TRBJ2-2; no definite D call. CDR3 length: 17 residues. V was pared by 1 base and J by 7 bases, with 19 bases between. Germline V lookup: CDR1 LGHNA, CDR2 YSLEER. CDR3 amino acids: CASSQGFFGLRGGELFF. The CDR3 DNA reads TGCGCCAGCAGCCAAGGATTCTTCGGGTTACGTGGCGGGGAGCTGTTTTTT.

V usage is TRBV5-1 and J usage is TRBJ2-1, with TRBD2 matching over 10 bases. Germline trimming cut 0 bases from V and 5 bases from J; bases unmatched to any gene: 11. The CDR3 consists of 18 residues. Germline V CDR1 and CDR2: SGHRS, YFSETQ. CDR3 sequence: CASSLVASGSRGDNEQFF. The CDR3 DNA reads TGCGCCAGCAGCTTGGTAGCTAGCGGGAGTCGGGGGGACAATGAGCAGTTCTTC.

The DNA for the CDR3 is TGTGCCACCAGCAGCCGAGACAGGGCCCTAGACGAGCAGTACTTC. Protein sequence: CATSSRDRALDEQYF. The chain recombines TRBV15 with TRBJ2-7, with 7 bases that match TRBD1. The V and J ends lost 3 bases and 5 bases, in that order; junction bases with no gene match: 10. In germline, CDR1 is LNHNV, CDR2 YYDKDF (reference sequence). The CDR3 loop spans 15 amino acids.

V and J are TRBV5-1 and TRBJ2-3; TRBD2 agrees at 10 bases. The V gene's germline CDR1 is SGHRS and CDR2 YFSETQ. There are 16 residues in the CDR3. The V segment lost 4 bases and the J segment 4 bases; nucleotides outside the gene matches: 9. The chain's CDR3 is CASSGTLAGGADTQYF. The CDR3 region has the DNA TGCGCCAGCAGCGGAACCTTAGCGGGAGGAGCAGATACGCAGTATTTT. The entire variable domain, with the rest obtained from reference TRBV5-1 and TRBJ2-3, is as follows: KAGVTQTPRYLIKTRGQQVTLSCSPISGHRSVSWYQQTPGQGLQFLFEYFSETQRNKGNFPGRFSGRQFSNSRSEMNVSTLELGDSALYLCASSGTLAGGADTQYFGPGTRLTVL.

The chain recombines TRBV5-1 with TRBJ2-5; D is ambiguous. The V end was cut by 5 bases, the J end by 4 bases, with 0 bases between. The CDR3 contains 9 residues. CDR1 and CDR2 (germline): SGHRS, YFSETQ. CDR3 loop: CASRETQYF. The CDR3 DNA sequence: TGCGCCAGCAGAGAGACCCAGTACTTC.

The chain recombines TRBV7-2 with TRBJ1-1, with a possible D match to TRBD1 (6 bases). Germline V lookup: CDR1 SGHTA, CDR2 FQGNSA. The CDR3 loop spans 13 amino acids. The V and J ends lost 8 bases and 6 bases respectively, with 16 bases between them. CDR3 in amino acids: CASSYRESSEAFF. As DNA, the CDR3 is TGTGCCAGCTCTTACAGGGAGTCCTCTGAAGCTTTCTTT.

The chain combines TRBV18 with TRBJ1-1; the D gene is possibly TRBD1 (5 bases). Per the germline V gene, CDR1 is KGHSH and CDR2 is LQKENI. Trimming shortened V by 4 bases and J by 6 bases, and 12 bases separated the two germline ends. CDR3 length equals 13 residues. CDR3 sequence: CASSLGTLPEAFF. In DNA, the CDR3 is TGTGCCAGCTCACTAGGGACCCTCCCTGAAGCTTTCTTT.

The genes are TRBV30 and TRBJ1-6; no clear D. This CDR3 has 18 residues. V was cut by 0 bases and J by 10 bases, with 25 bases left in between. Germline V gene lookup returns CDR1 GTSNPN and CDR2 SVGIG (reference sequence). The CDR3 region is CAWSVSSPSEHLKSPLHF. CDR3 in DNA: TGTGCCTGGAGTGTATCTTCCCCCTCGGAGCACCTTAAATCACCCCTCCACTTT. The entire variable domain, with the rest obtained from reference TRBV30 and TRBJ1-6, is as follows: SQTIHQWPATLVQPVGSPLSLECTVEGTSNPNLYWYRQAAGRGLQLLFYSVGIGQISSEVPQNLSASRPQDRQFILSSKKLLLSDSGFYLCAWSVSSPSEHLKSPLHFGNGTRLTVT.

This rearrangement joins TRBV4-3 to TRBJ1-2; D unresolved. Between the trimmed V and J ends, which lost 4 bases and 7 bases, there was a span of 16 bases. CDR3 length: 14 amino acids. CDR1 and CDR2 from the germline V gene are LGHNA and YSLEER. CDR3 sequence (DNA): TGCGCCAGCAGCCCACGACACATGGACGGTGGCTACACCTTC. Its translation is CASSPRHMDGGYTF.

V gene TRBV10-1 combines with J gene TRBJ2-3; 11 nucleotides match TRBD2. CDR3 length: 18 residues. Germline V gene lookup returns CDR1 WNHNN and CDR2 SYGVQD (reference sequence). Trimming removed 3 bases from V and 0 bases from J; junction bases left unmatched: 8. CDR3 protein: CASSDRLAGRASTDTQYF. The CDR3 DNA follows: TGCGCCAGCAGTGACAGACTAGCGGGAAGGGCTAGCACAGATACGCAGTATTTT.

This chain uses TRBV4-2 with TRBJ2-7; D is perhaps TRBD1 (6 bases). The V end lost 5 bases, the J end lost 4 bases, and 18 bases lay between the germline ends. This CDR3 region has 15 residues. Germline CDR1 is LGHNA and CDR2 is YNFKEQ. For the CDR3, the DNA is TGTGCCAGCAGCTCGTTAGGGGGTCTAGGTTACGAGCAGTACTTC. Translating it yields CASSSLGGLGYEQYF.

This clone was seen only once. This chain uses TRBV7-2 with TRBJ2-3, with 9 bases matching TRBD2. CDR1 is SGHTA and CDR2 is FQGNSA in the germline V gene. V lost 2 bases to trimming and J lost 2 bases; unmatched junction nucleotides: 5. CDR3 length equals 16 residues. CDR3 residues: CASSLQSGGLTDTQYF. The CDR3 coding sequence is TGTGCCAGCAGCTTACAAAGCGGGGGGCTCACAGATACGCAGTATTTT.

This clone was detected only a few times. V usage is TRBV5-4 and J usage is TRBJ2-7, with D perhaps matching TRBD1 (6 bases). Germline values: CDR1 SGHNT, CDR2 YYREEE (reference sequence). The V end was cut by 6 bases, the J end by 2 bases, with 12 bases between. The CDR3 length is 13 residues. In DNA, the CDR3 is TGTGCCAGCAAATTGGACAGCACCTACGAGCAGTACTTC. Protein: CASKLDSTYEQYF. The whole variable domain, filled in from reference TRBV5-4 and TRBJ2-7, reads ETGVTQSPTHLIKTRGQQVTLRCSSQSGHNTVSWYQQALGQGPQFIFQYYREEENGRGNFPPRFSGLQFPNYSSELNVNALELDDSALYLCASKLDSTYEQYFGPGTRLTVT.